Below, one T cell receptor (beta chain) is given with its context. Which antigen it targets is not known. The input lacks base qualities; no much larger clone sits a single base away. As encoded in the germline V gene, CDR1 is SGHRS while CDR2 is YFSETQ. For this chain, trimming is 2 bases at the V end and 5 bases at the J end, and the number of junction bases without a gene match is 6. Measured from the cysteine to the phenylalanine, the CDR3 is 15 residues long. Only the CDR3 region is kept as DNA, spanning 45 bases read in frame from base 1. What this sample's treatment or condition label stands for: over 15 received Ad26.COV2.S at low or high dose, single or two shots; about 5 received placebo; per-sample allocation not given. For vaccine and placebo recipients, repertoires were sequenced using samples collected on day 63 after the first injection. Between 29 July and 7 August 2020, Cohort 1b enrolled around 25 adults aged 18-55 years at one site in Boston, USA. As a vaccine, Ad26.COV2.S was a replication-incompetent adenovirus type 26 vector that expressed a prefusion-stabilized SARS-CoV-2 spike protein derived from the original Wuhan strain.

The immunoSEQ Assay was the method used to sequence TCRbeta CDR3 regions. After extraction, genomic DNA underwent amplification by bias-controlled multiplex PCR, followed by high-throughput sequencing. Per the authors' processing: To quantify the absolute abundance of each unique TCRbeta CDR3 region, sequences were collapsed and filtered. T cell fraction was estimated by normalizing TCRbeta template counts to usable DNA, which was measured by amplifying reference genes present in all nucleated cells. Repertoire TCRs were annotated as SARS-CoV-2-specific when V gene, CDR3 amino acid sequence and J gene were exactly matched to a known reactive TCR set. The reference SARS-CoV-2 TCR set came from MIRA and was filtered for enrichment in COVID-19-positive ImmuneCODE repertoires, removing public or cross-reactive TCRs. Drawing on the MIRA antigens, annotated TCRs were analysed further at the level of specific ORF or position within ORF. Breadth was defined as annotated unique rearrangements over total unique productive rearrangements; depth was the summed frequency of those rearrangements. Group comparisons of TCR breadth used two-sided Wilcoxon rank-sum tests. Sourced from immuneACCESS, this table was stored by TCRdb with only in-frame sequences that have V and J called. A share of the clones is absent; for the studies checked, an unresolved V gene accounts for under half, and the remainder has no known explanation. V and J calls plus clone size are reproduced from that table; the DNA served to infer D and trimming. The sample table contains fewer than 400,000 clones; only one count was recorded for around four fifths of them. 2.1% of the sample is in the top ten clones.

This sample is part of a study of Ad26.COV2.S vaccination and SARS-CoV-2 variants (dated by TCRdb to about 2021). At the level of the whole study: Vaccine-arm donors were drawn from COV1001, a multicentre, randomized, double-blind, placebo-controlled phase I-IIa trial of Ad26.COV2.S in healthy adults. Dosing of Ad26.COV2.S was intramuscular, at either 5x10^10 or 1x10^11 viral particles, delivered as one shot or as two shots spaced 56 days apart. Trial participants were randomized into five groups of five, in which low-dose or high-dose Ad26.COV2.S was given once or twice, or placebo was given on both occasions. Sequencing of the TCRbeta repertoire served to evaluate the specificity and breadth of SARS-CoV-2-reactive T cell receptors following Ad26.COV2.S vaccination. The TCR-sequenced set comprised around 30 samples: around 20 Ad26.COV2.S vaccine recipients, 5 placebo recipients and 8 SARS-CoV-2 convalescent individuals. Investigators remained blinded to trial group allocation during experiments and outcome assessment. Summary of the overall study and its limitations: The study lacked the statistical power to compare responses across vaccine doses or regimens. Substantial breadth of spike-specific CD8+ and CD4+ T cell responses was reported after vaccination. Higher spike-specific TCR breadth was observed in Ad26.COV2.S recipients than in placebo recipients (P = 0.0014). The authors noted that total T cell responses may have been underestimated by the TCR breadth and depth analyses. Non-spike TCR breadth was comparable between vaccine and placebo recipients, consistent with the vaccine containing only spike.

Recombination connected TRBV5-1 to TRBJ2-1; TRBD2 agrees with 8 junctional bases. The source is a person between 18 and 59 years old who received the Ad26.COV2.S COVID-19 vaccine or a placebo. Material: peripheral blood, obtained in a trial of Ad26.COV2.S vaccine versus placebo. The DNA sequence is TGCGCCAGCAGCTTACCCGGGGGGGCCAACAATGAGCAGTTCTTC. It is translated as CASSLPGGANNEQFF.